This TCR beta chain came from a study of CD8+CD57+ T cells in acquired aplastic anemia. Whole-study results and caveats: When set against total CD4+ and CD8+ pools, CD8+CD57+ cells in patients had lower diversity. The same twenty-nine CD8+ CDR3 sequences occurred in patients and in controls.

It was patients with CD8+CD57+ cell expansion by flow cytometry who were chosen for sequencing. V lost 7 bases to trimming and J lost 0 bases, with 13 bases between them. The CDR3 length is 16 residues. In germline, CDR1 is LNHNV, CDR2 YYDKDF (reference sequence). This clonotype was picked up many times. The antigen is unknown. It was genomic DNA that served as the template for profiling TCR beta VDJ and CDR3. From the reads, TCRdb called clonotypes with MiXCR, one entry per CDR3 protein. Of around 21,000 distinct CDR3 sequences listed, less than 40% are singletons. Specimen: CD8+CD57+ T cells sorted from PBMCs. This sample's subset: bead-enriched CD8+CD57+ effector memory T cells from SAA patients. The clonotype was recovered from a human donor with aplastic anemia. V usage is TRBV15 and J usage is TRBJ2-6; no definite D call. The CDR3 spells CATTGEDLSGANVLTF. The CDR3 DNA follows: TGTGCCACCACTGGCGAGGATCTCTCTGGGGCCAACGTCCTGACTTTC.